The subject of this entry is one T cell receptor (beta chain). The antigen it binds to is not known. Per-nucleotide qualities are absent, and no much larger clonotype sits a single base away. From the cysteine up to the phenylalanine, the CDR3 has a length of 14 residues. Just the 42-base CDR3 DNA is kept, in frame starting at base 1. The germline V end is reduced by 3 bases and the J end by 3 bases; junction bases left unmatched: 1. Based on the germline V gene (reference sequence), the CDR1 and CDR2 sequences are LNHDA and SQIVND. The CDR3 regions of human TCRbeta chains were subjected to immunosequencing. In the paper's pipeline: TCRs in the repertoires were matched against a reference library of SARS-CoV-2-specific TCRs that had been generated with the MIRA antigen-specificity platform. Breadth was defined as the fraction of unique TCRs that were SARS-CoV-2-associated, and depth was defined as the fraction of total T cells that were SARS-CoV-2-associated. Using the MIRA data, each spike-specific TCR was assigned both to the spike region to which the TCR was reactive and to a CD4 or CD8 class. Log10-transformed breadth and depth values were compared by one-way ANOVA with Sidak's multiple comparisons tests. TCRdb limited this immuneACCESS table to in-frame rearrangements with V and J called. A share of clones is missing; checked studies link under half to unresolved V genes, and the rest is unexplained. The DNA was the basis for D and trimming; V, J and clone size are from that table. This sample lists about 56,000 clones; around 87% were detected once. Over 15% of the sample belongs to the ten largest clones.

This specimen belongs to a study of T cell responses to AZD1222 COVID-19 vaccine listed by TCRdb under 2021. The study in broad terms: Because spike-specific TCR depth and breadth did not differ between the two schedules, AZD1222 recipients who got a second dose at roughly 4 weeks were pooled with those who got a second dose at roughly 12 weeks. Trial participants were enrolled by age into subgroups of 18-55, 56-69 and 70-plus years, and around 150, 28 and 57 TCR-sequenced participants, respectively, were included in these subgroups. A total of approximately 250 trial participants underwent TCR sequencing, of whom about 200 had received two doses of AZD1222 and about 26 had received two doses of the MenACWY control vaccine.

Study-wide conclusions, independent of this receptor: CD4 TCRs associated with the vaccine covered the entire spike protein, and the dominant responses were in regions 160-218 and 743-854. In the small 56-69-year group, the increase in depth fell short of significance, most likely because of low power. Reportedly, close to half of the unique spike-specific TCRs recognized epitopes lying outside the regions that are mutated in the B.1.351 and B.1.1.7 variants. Conclusions about previously exposed vaccinees are limited, since just a handful of AZD1222 recipients were seropositive for SARS-CoV-2 at baseline. After two AZD1222 doses, both the breadth and the depth of spike-specific TCRs were significantly higher than at day 0 and than in MenACWY recipients. Because no day 14 peak-response samples were available, repertoires were characterized only after the peak T cell response. Participants were mostly white British, with more females than males. The authors suggested clonal diversity may have been underestimated.

This specimen's time point label, interpreted: baseline before first vaccination. Samples from vaccinated people were obtained from the UK trials COV001 and COV002, which included a single-blind randomized controlled phase 2/3 trial of AZD1222 (ChAdOx1 nCoV-19) in healthy adults. For TCRbeta chain sequencing, PBMC samples were collected from trial participants at day 0 and at day 28 after the second dose. The sample in question was peripheral blood, obtained on day 0 of AZD1222 vaccination. This TCR was sampled from an adult in good health. This receptor chain uses TRBV19 and TRBJ2-2, with 7 bases in between that match TRBD1. The base sequence is TGTGCCAGTAGTATCACAGGGGACACCGGGGAGCTGTTTTTT. Its protein reads: CASSITGDTGELFF.